This entry lists 6 T cell receptor beta chains sequenced from one sample in a study of response to subunit inactivated influenza vaccine. TCRdb called the RT-PCR reads again in MiXCR, with one record for every CDR3 protein. The sample shows about 780,000 distinct CDR3 sequences, about a fifth of them seen only once. The sample was PBMCs from blood, taken 5 days after vaccination. The receptors were gathered from a man in his forties or fifties who received an inactivated influenza vaccine.

This clonotype was counted between two and nine times. The V gene is TRBV7-2, the J gene TRBJ2-2; D unresolved. The V end lost 7 bases, the J end lost 5 bases, and 17 bases lay between the germline ends. The CDR3 spans 15 residues. Per germline, CDR1 SGHTA and CDR2 FQGNSA. DNA for the CDR3: TGTGCCAGCACAAAACCGTCCCTGGGGACCGGGGAGCTGTTTTTT. Protein: CASTKPSLGTGELFF.

V and J are TRBV6-6 and TRBJ2-1, with no clear D. The V gene lost 5 bases and the J gene lost 7 bases, with 12 bases spanning the gap. Germline lookup yields CDR1 MNHNY and CDR2 SVGAGI (reference sequence). This CDR3 has 13 residues. CDR3 in DNA: TGTGCCAGCAGTCCCTTAGCCAGTAATGAGCAGTTCTTC. Its protein is CASSPLASNEQFF.

On this clonotype: A read error may explain this, as a much larger clone is one base away. CDR3 DNA sequence: TGTGCCAGCAGTTTAATGGGACAGTACACCGGGGAGCTGTTTTTT. Protein sequence: CASSLMGQYTGELFF. The rearrangement uses TRBV28 and TRBJ2-2; 7 bases line up with TRBD1. CDR1 is MDHEN, CDR2 SYDVKM, per germline. The CDR3 contains 15 residues. The V and J ends lost 2 bases and 3 bases, in that order; junction bases with no gene match: 3.

The CDR3 loop is CASSFSPPYEQYF. The CDR3 region has the DNA TGTGCCAGCAGTTTTTCCCCGCCCTACGAGCAGTACTTC. V usage is TRBV28 and J usage is TRBJ2-7; unclear D gene. Germline V gene data show CDR1 as MDHEN and CDR2 as SYDVKM. There are 13 residues in the CDR3. The V gene lost 3 bases and the J gene lost 2 bases, with 8 bases spanning the gap.

This clonotype showed up just a few times. The gene calls are TRBV3-1 and TRBJ1-4, with D unresolved. V lost 4 bases to trimming and J lost 5 bases, with 14 bases between them. Germline assignment: CDR1 LGHDT and CDR2 YNNKEL (reference sequence). This CDR3 region has 15 residues. The CDR3 region is CASSRTGGRNEKLFF. In nucleotides, the CDR3 is TGTGCCAGCAGCCGAACGGGTGGAAGGAATGAAAAACTGTTTTTT.

Comments on this clonotype: This may come from a read error, since a much larger clone is one base off. The chain recombines TRBV29-1 with TRBJ2-1, with D tentatively TRBD1 (7 bases). Germline assignment: CDR1 SQVTM and CDR2 ANQGSEA. V was shortened by 2 bases and J by 5 bases, with 19 bases between the two germline ends. CDR3 size: 16 residues. The chain's CDR3 is CSVERLAGQRNNEQFF. In nucleotides, the CDR3 is TGCAGCGTTGAACGTCTCGCGGGACAGAGAAACAATGAGCAGTTCTTC.